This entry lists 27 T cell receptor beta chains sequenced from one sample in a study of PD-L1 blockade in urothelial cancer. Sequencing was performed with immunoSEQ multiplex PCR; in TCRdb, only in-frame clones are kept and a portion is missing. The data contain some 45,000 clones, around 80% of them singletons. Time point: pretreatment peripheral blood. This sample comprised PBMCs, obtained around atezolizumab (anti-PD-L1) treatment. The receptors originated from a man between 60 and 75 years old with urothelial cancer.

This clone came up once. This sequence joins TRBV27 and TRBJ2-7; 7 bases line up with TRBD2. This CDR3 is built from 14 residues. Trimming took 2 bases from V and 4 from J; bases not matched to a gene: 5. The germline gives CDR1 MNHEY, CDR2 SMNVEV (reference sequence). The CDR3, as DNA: TGTGCCAGCAGTTTAATCCAGGGAGGGTACGAGCAGTACTTC. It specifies CASSLIQGGYEQYF.

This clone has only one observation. The CDR3 sequence is CASSLGRGLKYF. Here the CDR3 DNA reads TGTGCCAGCAGCTTGGGGCGCGGTCTGAAGTATTTT. The chain recombines TRBV5-6 with TRBJ2-3; D uncertain. The CDR3 contains 12 residues. Per the germline V gene, CDR1 is SGHDT and CDR2 is YYEEEE. The ends were cut back, 0 bases at V and 13 bases at J, with 12 bases in the middle.

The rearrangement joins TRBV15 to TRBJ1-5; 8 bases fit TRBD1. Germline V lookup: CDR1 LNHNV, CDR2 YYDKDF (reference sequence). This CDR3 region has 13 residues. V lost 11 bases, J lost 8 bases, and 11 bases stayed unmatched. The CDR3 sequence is CAGRLTGDEPQHF. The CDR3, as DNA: TGTGCCGGGCGATTGACAGGGGACGAGCCCCAGCATTTT.

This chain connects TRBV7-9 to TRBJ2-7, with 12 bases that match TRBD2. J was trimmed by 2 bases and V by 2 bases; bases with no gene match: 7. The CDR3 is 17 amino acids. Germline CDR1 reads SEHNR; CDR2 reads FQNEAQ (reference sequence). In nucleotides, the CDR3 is TGTGCCAGCAGCTTAAGGACTAGCGGGGTTCCAACCTACGAGCAGTACTTC. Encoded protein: CASSLRTSGVPTYEQYF.

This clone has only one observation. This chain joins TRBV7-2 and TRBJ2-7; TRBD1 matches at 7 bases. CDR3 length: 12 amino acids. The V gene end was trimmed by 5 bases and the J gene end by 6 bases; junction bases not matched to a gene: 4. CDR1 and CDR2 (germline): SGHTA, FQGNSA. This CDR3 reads CASSPRTGEQYF. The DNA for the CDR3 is TGTGCCAGCAGCCCCAGGACAGGCGAGCAGTACTTC.

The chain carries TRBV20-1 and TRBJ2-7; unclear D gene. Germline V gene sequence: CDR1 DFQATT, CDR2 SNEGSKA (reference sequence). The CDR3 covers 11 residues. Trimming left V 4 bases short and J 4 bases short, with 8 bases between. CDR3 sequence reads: CSAKDGYEQYF. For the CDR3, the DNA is TGCAGTGCTAAAGACGGTTACGAGCAGTACTTC.

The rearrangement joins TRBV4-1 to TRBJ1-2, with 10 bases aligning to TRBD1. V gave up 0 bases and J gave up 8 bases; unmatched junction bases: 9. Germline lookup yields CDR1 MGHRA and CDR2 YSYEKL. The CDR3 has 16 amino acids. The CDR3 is CASSQEGEGQGKGYTF. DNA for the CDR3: TGCGCCAGCAGCCAAGAAGGGGAGGGACAGGGGAAAGGCTACACCTTC.

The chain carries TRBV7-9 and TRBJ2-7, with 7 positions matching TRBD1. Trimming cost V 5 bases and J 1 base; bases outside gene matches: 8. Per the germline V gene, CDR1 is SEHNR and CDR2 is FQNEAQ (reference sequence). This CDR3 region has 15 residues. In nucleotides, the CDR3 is TGTGCCAGCAGCGGAAGGGGACAGAGTTCCTACGAGCAGTACTTC. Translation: CASSGRGQSSYEQYF. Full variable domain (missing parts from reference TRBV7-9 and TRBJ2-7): DTGVSQNPRHKITKRGQNVTFRCDPISEHNRLYWYRQTLGQGPEFLTYFQNEAQLEKSRLLSDRFSAERPKGSFSTLEIQRTEQGDSAMYLCASSGRGQSSYEQYFGPGTRLTVT.

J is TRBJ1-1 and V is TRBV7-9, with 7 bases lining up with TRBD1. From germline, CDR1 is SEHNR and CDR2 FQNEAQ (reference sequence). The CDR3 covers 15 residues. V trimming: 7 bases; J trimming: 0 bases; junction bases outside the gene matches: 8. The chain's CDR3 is CASNSRQGLNTEAFF. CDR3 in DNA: TGTGCCAGCAACTCGCGACAGGGTCTGAACACTGAAGCTTTCTTT.

DNA for the CDR3: TGTGCCAGCAGTGAAGCGCGGGGCCGCTTACAGGCTAATCAGCCCCAGCATTTT. As protein: CASSEARGRLQANQPQHF. J is TRBJ1-5 and V is TRBV2, with a possible D match to TRBD1 (5 bases). Germline V gene data show CDR1 as SNHLY and CDR2 as FYNNEI. This CDR3 contains 18 residues. The V end lost 0 bases, the J end lost 4 bases, and 19 bases lay between the germline ends. Full variable domain (outside the CDR3, taken from reference TRBV2 and TRBJ1-5): EPEVTQTPSHQVTQMGQEVILRCVPISNHLYFYWYRQILGQKVEFLVSFYNNEISEKSEIFDDQFSVERPDGSNFTLKIRSTKLEDSAMYFCASSEARGRLQANQPQHFGDGTRLSIL.

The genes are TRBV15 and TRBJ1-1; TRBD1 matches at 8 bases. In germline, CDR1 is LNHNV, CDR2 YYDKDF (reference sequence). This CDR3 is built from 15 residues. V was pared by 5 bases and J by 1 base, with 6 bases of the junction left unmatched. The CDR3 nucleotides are TGTGCCACCAGCGGTGACAGGGGAAGGAACACTGAAGCTTTCTTT. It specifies CATSGDRGRNTEAFF.

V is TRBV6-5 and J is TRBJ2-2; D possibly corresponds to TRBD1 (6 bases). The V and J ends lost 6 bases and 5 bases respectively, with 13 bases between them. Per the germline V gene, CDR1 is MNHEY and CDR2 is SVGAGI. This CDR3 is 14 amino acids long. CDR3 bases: TGTGCCAGCAGAGAGGACAGTAGAACCGGGGAGCTGTTTTTT. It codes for CASREDSRTGELFF.

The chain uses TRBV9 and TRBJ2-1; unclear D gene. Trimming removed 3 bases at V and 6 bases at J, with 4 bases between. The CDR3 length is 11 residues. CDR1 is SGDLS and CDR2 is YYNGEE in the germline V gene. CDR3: CASSARNEQFF. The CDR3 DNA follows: TGTGCCAGCAGCGCCCGCAATGAGCAGTTCTTC.

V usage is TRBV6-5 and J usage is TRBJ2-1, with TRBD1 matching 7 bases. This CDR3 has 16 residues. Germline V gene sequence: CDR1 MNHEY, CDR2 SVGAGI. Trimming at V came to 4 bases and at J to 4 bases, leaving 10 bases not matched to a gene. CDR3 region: CASSSTTGRPYNEQFF. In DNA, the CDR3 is TGTGCCAGCAGTTCCACGACAGGGCGGCCATACAATGAGCAGTTCTTC.

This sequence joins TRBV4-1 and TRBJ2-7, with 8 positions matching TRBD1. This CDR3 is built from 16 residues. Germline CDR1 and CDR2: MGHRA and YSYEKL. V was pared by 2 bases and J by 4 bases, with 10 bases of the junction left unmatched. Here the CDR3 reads CASSQRVAGQGYEQYF. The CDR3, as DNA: TGCGCCAGCAGCCAAAGGGTTGCTGGACAGGGTTACGAGCAGTACTTC.

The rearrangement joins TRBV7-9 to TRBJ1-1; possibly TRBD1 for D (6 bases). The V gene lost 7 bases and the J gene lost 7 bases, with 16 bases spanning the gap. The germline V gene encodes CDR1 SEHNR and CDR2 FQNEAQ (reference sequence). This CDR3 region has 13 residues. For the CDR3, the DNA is TGTGCCAGCACCCTTCAGGGGAGGGGTGAAGCTTTCTTT. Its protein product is CASTLQGRGEAFF.

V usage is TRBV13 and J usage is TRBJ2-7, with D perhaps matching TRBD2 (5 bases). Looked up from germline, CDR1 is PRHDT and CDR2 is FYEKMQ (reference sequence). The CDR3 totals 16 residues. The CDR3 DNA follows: TGTGCGACCCTTCGGTATGGGAGCGGAGCCTCCTACGAGCAGTACTTC. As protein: CATLRYGSGASYEQYF.

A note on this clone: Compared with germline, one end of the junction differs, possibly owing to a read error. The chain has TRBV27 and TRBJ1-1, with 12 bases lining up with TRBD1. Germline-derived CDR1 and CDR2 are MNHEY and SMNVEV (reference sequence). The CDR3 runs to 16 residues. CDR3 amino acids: CASRLLGQGANTEAFF. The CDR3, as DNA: TGTGCCAGCAGATTATTGGGACAGGGGGCGAACACTGAAGCTTTCTTT.

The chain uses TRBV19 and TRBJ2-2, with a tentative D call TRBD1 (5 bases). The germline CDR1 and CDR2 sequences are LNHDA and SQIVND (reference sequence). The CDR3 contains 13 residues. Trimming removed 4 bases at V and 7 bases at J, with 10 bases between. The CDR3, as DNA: TGTGCCAGTAGTACTCAGGGTTTCGGGGAGCTGTTTTTT. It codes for CASSTQGFGELFF.

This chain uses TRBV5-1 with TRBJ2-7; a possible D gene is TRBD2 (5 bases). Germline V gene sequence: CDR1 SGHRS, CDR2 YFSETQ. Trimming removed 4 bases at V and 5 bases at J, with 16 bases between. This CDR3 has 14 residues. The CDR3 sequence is CASSRDAHGDEQYF. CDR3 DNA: TGCGCCAGCAGCCGAGACGCACACGGGGACGAGCAGTACTTC.

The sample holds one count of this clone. The CDR3 DNA is TGTGCCAGCAGCCAAGGGGACAGGTTTATGGAGACCCAGTACTTC. Its protein is CASSQGDRFMETQYF. V usage is TRBV7-9 and J usage is TRBJ2-5; 8 nucleotides align to TRBD1. J was trimmed by 5 bases and V by 5 bases; bases with no gene match: 10. CDR1 is SEHNR, CDR2 FQNEAQ, per germline (reference sequence). CDR3 length: 15 amino acids.

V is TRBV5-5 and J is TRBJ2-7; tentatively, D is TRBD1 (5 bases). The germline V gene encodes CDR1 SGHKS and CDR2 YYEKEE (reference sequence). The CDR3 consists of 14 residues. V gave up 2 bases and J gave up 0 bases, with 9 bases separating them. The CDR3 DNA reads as TGTGCCAGCAGCTTTTATGACAGCTCCTACGAGCAGTACTTC. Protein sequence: CASSFYDSSYEQYF.

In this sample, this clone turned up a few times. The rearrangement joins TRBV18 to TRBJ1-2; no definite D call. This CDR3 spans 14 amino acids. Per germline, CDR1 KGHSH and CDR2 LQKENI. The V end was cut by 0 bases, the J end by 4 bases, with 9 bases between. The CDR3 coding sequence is TGTGCCAGCTCACCACCTGATGGCTCCTATGGCTACACCTTC. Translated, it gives CASSPPDGSYGYTF.

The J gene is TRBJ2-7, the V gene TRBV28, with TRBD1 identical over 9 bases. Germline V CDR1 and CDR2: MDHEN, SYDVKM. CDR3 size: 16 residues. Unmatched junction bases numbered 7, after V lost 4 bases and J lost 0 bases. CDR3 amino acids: CASSSPGTGSSYEQYF. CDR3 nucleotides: TGTGCCAGCAGTTCGCCCGGGACAGGGAGCTCCTACGAGCAGTACTTC.

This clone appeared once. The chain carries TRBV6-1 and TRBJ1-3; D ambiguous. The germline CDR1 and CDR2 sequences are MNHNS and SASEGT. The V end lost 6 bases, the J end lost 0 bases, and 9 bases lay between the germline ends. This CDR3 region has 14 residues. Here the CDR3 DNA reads TGTGCCAGCAGCCCCACTACCTCTGGAAACACCATATATTTT. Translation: CASSPTTSGNTIYF.

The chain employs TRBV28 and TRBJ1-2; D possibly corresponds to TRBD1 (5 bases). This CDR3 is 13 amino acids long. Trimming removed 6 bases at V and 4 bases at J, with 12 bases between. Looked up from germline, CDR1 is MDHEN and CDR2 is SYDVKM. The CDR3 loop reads CASSTQGFYGYTF. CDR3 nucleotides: TGTGCCAGCAGCACTCAGGGTTTCTATGGCTACACCTTC.

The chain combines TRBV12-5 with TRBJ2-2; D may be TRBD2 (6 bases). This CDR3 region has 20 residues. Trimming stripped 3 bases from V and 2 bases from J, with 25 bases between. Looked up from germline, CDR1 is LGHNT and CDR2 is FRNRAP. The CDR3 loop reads CASGFYPPSVGGDNTGELFF. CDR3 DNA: TGTGCTAGTGGTTTCTACCCCCCCAGCGTTGGAGGGGACAACACCGGGGAGCTGTTTTTT. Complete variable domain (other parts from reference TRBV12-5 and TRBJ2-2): DARVTQTPRHKVTEMGQEVTMRCQPILGHNTVFWYRQTMMQGLELLAYFRNRAPLDDSGMPKDRFSAEMPDATLATLKIQPSEPRDSAVYFCASGFYPPSVGGDNTGELFFGEGSRLTVL.